The clone carrying this T cell receptor beta chain has only a few counts. This sample's time point: sample taken at primary tumor resection. Whole RNA was taken from tumor, nontumor lung or frozen PBMC; it was then sequenced unsorted. TCRdb re-called the 5' RACE reads through MiXCR, storing one row per CDR3 protein. Among tens of thousands of distinct CDR3 sequences, roughly 6.5% were seen once, and the ten largest hold about 30%. These data are taken from a study of spatial heterogeneity in lung cancer. The receptor was derived from a female donor with early-stage non-small cell lung cancer. Specimen: PBMCs, collected at surgery.

CDR3 region: CASTGANEKLFF. The CDR3 DNA reads TGTGCCAGCACTGGGGCTAATGAAAAACTGTTTTTT. The chain employs TRBV6-1 and TRBJ1-4; the D is unclear. Between the trimmed V and J ends, which lost 7 bases and 3 bases, there was a span of 6 bases. The CDR3 is made up of 12 amino acids. CDR1 is MNHNS, CDR2 SASEGT, per germline.